One sample yielded the 21 T cell receptor beta chains listed below, sequenced in a study of OX40 agonist ivuxolimab in advanced cancers. The protocol used for the library was the immunoSEQ multiplex PCR assay. Here the immuneACCESS table is served through TCRdb, limited to in-frame sequences with V and J called. Missing clones are a known gap in these copies; in checked studies unresolved V genes cover under half, and the rest lacks a known reason. The sample table shows tens of thousands of clones, and over 75% are seen once. The ten largest clonotypes hold about 34% of the sample. Sequences were derived from CD4+ or CD8+ T cells sorted from blood, sampled in a trial of the OX40 agonist ivuxolimab. The receptor set was obtained from an adult with an advanced solid tumor such as melanoma, head and neck, liver or kidney cancer.

The chain employs TRBV4-3 and TRBJ2-7, with D possibly TRBD2 on 6 matching bases. V was shortened by 0 bases and J by 3 bases, with 15 bases between the two germline ends. This CDR3 has 16 amino acids. The germline V gene encodes CDR1 LGHNA and CDR2 YSLEER. This CDR3 is CASSQDEISGDYEQYF. In DNA form, the CDR3 reads TGCGCCAGCAGCCAAGATGAGATTAGCGGAGACTACGAGCAGTACTTC.

This clone occurred once. The chain combines TRBV5-6 with TRBJ1-1, with 7 bases fitting TRBD1. The CDR3 consists of 13 residues. Germline V gene lookup returns CDR1 SGHDT and CDR2 YYEEEE. Germline trimming cut 7 bases from V and 0 bases from J; bases unmatched to any gene: 3. CDR3 bases: TGTGCCAGCGGGGACAGCCTGAACACTGAAGCTTTCTTT. Its protein is CASGDSLNTEAFF.

The chain couples TRBV6-6 to TRBJ1-1; D unclear. The CDR3 has 13 amino acids. From germline, CDR1 is MNHNY and CDR2 SVGAGI (reference sequence). Between the trimmed V and J ends, which lost 2 bases and 5 bases, there was a span of 9 bases. The CDR3 loop reads CASSYPGRTEAFF. DNA for the CDR3: TGTGCCAGCAGTTACCCGGGTCGAACTGAAGCTTTCTTT.

The chain is built from TRBV7-9 and TRBJ2-7; TRBD2 is a possible D gene (6 bases). Per germline, CDR1 SEHNR and CDR2 FQNEAQ (reference sequence). Trimming stripped 0 bases from V and 0 bases from J, with 9 bases between. CDR3 length: 15 residues. The CDR3 loop is CASSLAYGSSYEQYF. CDR3 DNA sequence: TGTGCCAGCAGCTTAGCATACGGGAGCTCCTACGAGCAGTACTTC.

The chain carries TRBV29-1 and TRBJ2-7, with D unresolved. The CDR3 totals 12 residues. V was trimmed by 0 bases and J by 0 bases, leaving 3 bases between them. Germline V gives CDR1 SQVTM, CDR2 ANQGSEA. The DNA for the CDR3 is TGCAGCGTTGAAGACCCCTCCTACGAGCAGTACTTC. This sequence encodes CSVEDPSYEQYF.

The chain couples TRBV2 to TRBJ2-1; D might be TRBD2 (6 bases). Germline V CDR1 and CDR2: SNHLY, FYNNEI. The CDR3 covers 12 residues. Trimming left V 8 bases short and J 4 bases short, with 9 bases between. CDR3 residues: CASGLAYNEQFF. In DNA, the CDR3 is TGTGCCAGCGGGCTAGCGTACAATGAGCAGTTCTTC. Variable domain in full (rest from reference TRBV2 and TRBJ2-1): EPEVTQTPSHQVTQMGQEVILRCVPISNHLYFYWYRQILGQKVEFLVSFYNNEISEKSEIFDDQFSVERPDGSNFTLKIRSTKLEDSAMYFCASGLAYNEQFFGPGTRLTVL.

This clone has more than one count but fewer than ten. V usage is TRBV6-6 and J usage is TRBJ1-2; the D is unclear. The CDR3 sequence is 11 residues long. Trimming removed 8 bases at V and 5 bases at J, with 9 bases between. Germline-derived CDR1 and CDR2 are MNHNY and SVGAGI (reference sequence). The CDR3 loop is CASLQQYGYTF. The CDR3 DNA reads TGTGCCAGCTTACAACAGTATGGCTACACCTTC.

The chain couples TRBV19 to TRBJ2-1; D is uncertain. V dropped 6 bases and J dropped 3 bases, with 18 bases sitting between them. There are 16 residues in the CDR3. Per the germline V gene, CDR1 is LNHDA and CDR2 is SQIVND (reference sequence). In DNA, the CDR3 is TGTGCCAGTAGCCACTCTCCCAGGCTAGGCTACAATGAGCAGTTCTTC. This sequence encodes CASSHSPRLGYNEQFF.

As concerns this clone: Its ends do not fully match the called genes, so a read error is possible. This chain uses TRBV7-2 with TRBJ1-5; 9 bases agree with TRBD1. The CDR3 spans 15 residues. Germline V gene lookup returns CDR1 SGHTA and CDR2 FQGNSA. CDR3 in amino acids: CASSLAGTGFQPQHF. DNA of the CDR3: TGTGCCAGCAGCCTAGCCGGGACAGGGTTTCAGCCCCAGCATTTT.

V is TRBV19 and J is TRBJ2-3; no reliable D call. Trimming stripped 5 bases from V and 6 bases from J, with 12 bases between. The germline V gene encodes CDR1 LNHDA and CDR2 SQIVND (reference sequence). The CDR3 is 13 amino acids. The DNA of the CDR3 is TGTGCCAGTAGTCCCTCGGGCCGCGATACGCAGTATTTT. It codes for CASSPSGRDTQYF. Together with reference TRBV19 and TRBJ2-3, the CDR3 gives the full variable domain: DGGITQSPKYLFRKEGQNVTLSCEQNLNHDAMYWYRQDPGQGLRLIYYSQIVNDFQKGDIAEGYSVSREKKESFPLTVTSAQKNPTAFYLCASSPSGRDTQYFGPGTRLTVL.

This clone was counted once. The J gene is TRBJ2-3, the V gene TRBV5-8; 12 bases are a match to TRBD2. V lost 3 bases, J lost 5 bases, and 13 bases stayed unmatched. This CDR3 spans 18 amino acids. Germline assignment: CDR1 SGHTS and CDR2 YDEGEE. CDR3 nucleotide sequence: TGTGCCAGCAGCTCGGTACTTACTAGCGGGAGGAACCGAGATACGCAGTATTTT. This encodes CASSSVLTSGRNRDTQYF.

This clone was observed once. The chain combines TRBV11-3 with TRBJ1-1, with 9 bases fitting TRBD1. The J segment lost 4 bases and the V segment lost 5 bases, leaving 8 bases of the junction unmatched. This CDR3 region has 15 residues. The germline V gene encodes CDR1 SGHNT and CDR2 YENEEA. This CDR3 reads CASSLNRGRITEAFF. As DNA, the CDR3 is TGTGCCAGCAGCCTAAACAGGGGGCGAATCACTGAAGCTTTCTTT.

The chain carries TRBV27 and TRBJ2-7; TRBD1 agrees at 9 bases. The J segment lost 4 bases and the V segment lost 3 bases, leaving 7 bases of the junction unmatched. From germline, CDR1 is MNHEY and CDR2 SMNVEV (reference sequence). The CDR3 consists of 15 residues. CDR3 in DNA: TGTGCCAGCAGTTTTTGGCCGGGACAGGGTTACGAGCAGTACTTC. It yields the protein CASSFWPGQGYEQYF.

The chain joins TRBV28 to TRBJ2-1; 14 bases are a match to TRBD2. From germline, CDR1 is MDHEN and CDR2 SYDVKM. This CDR3 contains 16 residues. The V gene end was trimmed by 2 bases and the J gene end by 4 bases; junction bases not matched to a gene: 1. The CDR3 nucleotides are TGTGCCAGCAGTTTAAGACTAGCGGGAGGGTACAATGAGCAGTTCTTC. Amino acids: CASSLRLAGGYNEQFF.

The chain joins TRBV11-3 to TRBJ2-2; D not resolved. V was clipped by 1 base and J by 6 bases, with 21 bases between them. The V gene's germline CDR1 is SGHNT and CDR2 YENEEA. CDR3 length equals 18 residues. The CDR3 spells CASSLVLVKPYSSGELFF. In DNA, the CDR3 is TGTGCCAGCAGCTTAGTCTTGGTGAAGCCCTATTCGTCCGGGGAGCTGTTTTTT.

This chain uses TRBV9 with TRBJ2-2, with 9 bases identical to TRBD1. Trimming took 4 bases from V and 3 from J; bases not matched to a gene: 7. Germline CDR1 and CDR2: SGDLS and YYNGEE. The CDR3 has 16 amino acids. The CDR3 is CASSPPGQGHTGELFF. CDR3 DNA sequence: TGTGCCAGCAGCCCCCCGGGACAGGGTCACACCGGGGAGCTGTTTTTT.

The V call is TRBV5-4, the J call TRBJ1-2; D gene ambiguous. CDR3 size: 15 residues. Trimming took off 4 bases at V and 2 bases at J, with 15 bases between the two ends. Germline loops: CDR1 SGHNT, CDR2 YYREEE (reference sequence). CDR3 bases: TGTGCCAGCAGCCCTGCGCGGAGTGGCAACTATGGCTACACCTTC. Protein sequence: CASSPARSGNYGYTF.

The chain carries TRBV28 and TRBJ2-3, with D perhaps TRBD1 (5 bases). CDR3 length: 14 amino acids. The germline V gene encodes CDR1 MDHEN and CDR2 SYDVKM. Trimming cost V 3 bases and J 5 bases, with 12 bases left between them. DNA for the CDR3: TGTGCCAGCAGTTTTAGGACAATCGGAGATACGCAGTATTTT. Translation gives CASSFRTIGDTQYF.

The chain couples TRBV2 to TRBJ2-7, with 9 bases aligning to TRBD2. Germline CDR1 SNHLY, CDR2 FYNNEI. CDR3 length: 13 amino acids. V was clipped by 7 bases and J by 4 bases; unmatched bases: 5. CDR3 coding DNA: TGTGCCAGCAAGTTAGCGGGAGCTTACGAGCAGTACTTC. Protein sequence: CASKLAGAYEQYF.

The chain is built from TRBV28 and TRBJ2-3; D possibly corresponds to TRBD2 (6 bases). Germline CDR1 is MDHEN and CDR2 is SYDVKM. CDR3 length: 16 residues. Trimming took 6 bases from V and 4 from J, leaving 20 bases between them. CDR3 in DNA: TGTGCCAGCAGATCGACCGGAGGGCCAATGCCAGATACGCAGTATTTT. Translated: CASRSTGGPMPDTQYF.

This clone came up once. This rearrangement joins TRBV9 to TRBJ2-2; D remains unclear. Germline V lookup: CDR1 SGDLS, CDR2 YYNGEE. The V and J ends lost 3 bases and 4 bases respectively, with 4 bases between them. The CDR3 spans 12 residues. DNA of the CDR3: TGTGCCAGCAGCGCCAGCACCGGGGAGCTGTTTTTT. The encoded protein is CASSASTGELFF.